This TCR beta chain originates from a study of blood T cell repertoires in COVID-19. Study context: COVID-19 samples, acute and convalescent, were from the United States, Italy and Spain. T cells, B-cell-depleted T cells, or PBMCs supplied cDNA or gDNA.

As originally analysed: Amplification with reference gene primers provided the estimates of nucleated cell counts. The assay was immunoSEQ multiplex PCR, and TCRdb's table has in-frame clones only and misses some. The V and J calls and the clone size are those of that table, but D and trimming were determined from the DNA. This repertoire shows over 85,000 clones, nearly 90% found once; its top ten account for roughly 2%. The CDR3 consists of 14 residues. CDR1 and CDR2 (germline): MNHNY, SVGAGI (reference sequence). The trim removed 5 bases at V and 6 bases at J, leaving 5 bases unmatched. Material for sequencing was peripheral blood. The chain carries TRBV6-6 and TRBJ2-7; 12 bases match TRBD2. The receptor's source is a man aged 45 to 65 with active COVID-19. The CDR3 here is CASSTGTSGFEQYF. In DNA form, the CDR3 reads TGTGCCAGCAGTACCGGGACTAGCGGGTTCGAGCAGTACTTC.